This T cell receptor (beta chain) was captured by sequencing in a study of PD-L1 blockade in urothelial cancer (dated by TCRdb to about 2017). Regarding the study in general: Every patient began therapy around 2014 and was given atezolizumab 1,200 mg intravenously every 3 weeks. Progression-free survival longer than 6 months counted as durable clinical benefit, and TCR features were additionally tested against both progression-free and overall survival. Pretreatment blood TCR-seq was available for twenty-nine patients, at least one posttreatment blood collection was obtained for some 24 patients, and tumor TCR-seq was available for some 24 patients. In the same patients who had TCR sequencing, pretreatment tumors also underwent whole exome sequencing and RNA sequencing. Blood samples were analyzed at two time points: 3 weeks after treatment start (second dose) and 6 weeks after treatment start. Patients had an ECOG performance status of 0 or 1 and had received between 0 and 3 prior chemotherapy regimens. About 90% of the roughly 29 patients were males with bladder-origin urothelial cancer, and 18 of 29 reported a prior smoking history. Durable clinical benefit was achieved by nine patients but not by the remaining 20. Blood samples gave a median of 141,255 T cells and 77,000 or so unique TCRs, with a median clonality of approximately 0.078. TCR sequencing covered pretreatment tumor samples and matched, serially collected peripheral blood taken before and after atezolizumab treatment. The study, an exploratory multi-omic analysis, examined somatic, immune and clinical correlates of response to PD-L1 blockade with atezolizumab in urothelial cancer.

With respect to this clone: Its antigen is still unknown. Base qualities are not at hand, and no much larger clone is one base apart.

Explained via the paper, the time point label denotes: pretreatment peripheral blood. The cohort included under 35 patients with locally advanced or metastatic urothelial carcinoma who were treated at Memorial Sloan Kettering on a trial protocol. Peripheral blood mononuclear cells were collected from each patient pretreatment and during treatment, giving between 1 and 8 total time points per patient. The Qiagen DNeasy Blood extraction kit was used to purify genomic DNA from total PBMCs and tumor samples. PBMCs were collected pretreatment and during treatment and were isolated and stored as previously described. Synthetic TCR analog templates were spiked into each PCR to estimate absolute template abundance from read counts. Using the immunoSEQ assay, TCRbeta CDR3 regions were amplified from genomic DNA with bias-controlled V and J gene primers. Sequencing of rearranged TCRbeta segments was done at approximately 20X coverage. The original methods were these. Sequencing errors were corrected by clustering and CDR3s were annotated against IMGT to assign V, D and J genes. Only productive TCRbeta rearrangements were used in downstream analyses, excluding out-of-frame or stop-codon sequences. To compute clonality, Shannon entropy was normalized by the log of the number of unique productive sequences and then subtracted from one. Fisher's exact test with Benjamini-Hochberg correction, at a threshold of adjusted p below 0.01, was used to find clones that differed between time points or between blood and tumor. Imported from immuneACCESS, the table was reduced by TCRdb to in-frame sequences with V and J called. These copies leave out some clones; in studies compared against another copy, an unresolved V gene accounts for under half, and the cause of the remainder is not known. The V and J calls and the clone size are those of that table, but D and trimming were determined from the DNA. This sample is represented by under 60,000 clones; about 80% of them were singletons. The top ten hold more than 3% of the sample.

The paper as a whole reports these results and caveats: Patients with durable benefit showed greater expansion of tumor-associated TCR clones in peripheral blood 3 weeks after starting treatment (n of about 20, p = 0.022). Improved progression-free and overall survival was associated with having pretreatment peripheral blood TCR clonality below the median. Because the sample size was small (n ≈ 27) and many of the analyses were exploratory, the results are meant to be hypothesis-generating.

CDR1 SGHKS and CDR2 YYEKEE were looked up in the germline V gene (reference sequence). V is cut back by 4 bases and J by 5 bases, with 9 bases in the junction unmatched. There are 15 amino acids in the CDR3, from cysteine to phenylalanine inclusive. CDR3 DNA is the only sequence kept; it has 45 bases, read in frame from the first base. The receptor chain draws on TRBV5-5 and TRBJ1-2, with 9 bases aligning to TRBD1. The TCR was taken from an older man with urothelial cancer. This specimen consisted of PBMCs, obtained around atezolizumab (anti-PD-L1) treatment. This receptor carries the CDR3 CASSIGQGIGYGYTF. The DNA is TGTGCCAGCAGCATAGGACAGGGGATTGGGTATGGCTACACCTTC.